Detailed here is one TCR beta chain. Its antigen is still unknown. No base-level quality is on record; no much larger clone is a single base apart. This sample is part of a study of cytomegalovirus exposure and HLA in healthy donors (dated by TCRdb to about 2017). Looking at the study overall: According to an earlier analysis of 587 of the donors, 150 million to 200 million T cells yielded roughly 110 million unique TCR beta sequences and around 300 Gb of sequence data. Roughly five DR-DQ haplotypes were handled as single units for association and clustering because linkage in the cohort was strong. Typing coverage varied by locus: about 620-640 donors for A, B, C, DRB1 and DQB1; approximately 500 for DQA1; 606 for DPA1; 450 to 480 for DPB1. In an earlier analysis of more than 550 of the donors, high-throughput TCR beta sequencing was used to judge whether each TCR beta V gene segment behaved as functional or pseudogenic. Both class I and class II loci were covered by HLA typing, at four-digit resolution. Across around 400 genotyped donors of the cohort, an average of approximately 240,000 unique TCR beta nucleotide sequences per donor were sequenced, and roughly 18% of those sequences were non-productive. Alongside the repertoire data, information on donor age, sex, ethnicity and CMV serostatus was compiled. The study used immunosequencing to profile the T cell repertoires of 670 or so subjects and linked those repertoires to cytomegalovirus serostatus. Rather than using new phenotypic data, the later analysis identified candidate immune exposures from TCR beta sequences and from how often those sequences occurred across donors. In addition to the first cohort of hundreds of subjects, a separate validation cohort of some 120 different subjects was used. An early release that covered 640 HLA-typed donors contained 300 to 350 gigabases of sequencing data and roughly 84 million unique TCR sequences. Every repertoire in the discovery cohort had been generated on one and the same sequencing platform. Genome-wide SNP genotypes for about 65% of the roughly 670 donors were used in a later genetic analysis, which treated that subset as a discovery cohort. To predict cytomegalovirus infection status, the study combined high-throughput TCR immunosequencing, statistical association of individual TCRs with disease status, and machine learning. In a later analysis, previously published TCR beta repertoires from hundreds of donors were re-analyzed and high-resolution HLA genotyping was added so that TCR occurrence patterns could be studied. The study aimed to test whether signatures of past pathogen exposure could be identified by cataloging public T cell receptors. Among the roughly 400 genotyped donors, approximately 81% belonged to the genetic ancestry cluster associated with self-reported Caucasian donors. The study at large found these results: For the cohort, immune exposure information was limited to CMV serostatus. When HLA alleles, especially DR and DQ, strongly co-occurred, attributing TCR associations to individual alleles was difficult. In the study, about 150 TCR beta chains were listed as associated with cytomegalovirus. Roughly uniform sequencing depth across donors was assumed in presence/absence analyses, although this assumption may not hold. It was suggested by the authors that the approach could potentially be generalized to other disease states and immunological phenotypes. A later analysis found that most CMV-associated TCR beta chains appeared HLA-restricted, with HLA associations seemingly driven largely by CMV exposure. The classifier was reported to diagnose cytomegalovirus status with high specificity and sensitivity in both the original and validation cohorts. In an earlier analysis of some 640 of the donors, most TCR beta V segments were observed in productive rearrangements about 87% or about 30% of the time, broadly matching IMGT annotations. A later analysis found that TCR association rates varied across HLA loci, with DRB1 alleles showing the most associated TCRs and HLA-C alleles the fewest. Seventeen rarely observed V segments, including chromosome 9 orphons, were excluded from the earlier analysis of about 610 of the donors because counts were too low. Three of the identified cytomegalovirus-associated TCR beta chains were confirmed in vitro to be specific for cytomegalovirus antigens. The cohort was sequenced for TCR beta chains only, and without alpha or paired-chain data the features that could be detected were limited. According to a later analysis, parvovirus B19, influenza, CMV and Epstein-Barr virus appeared linked to several top co-occurrence clusters. Because the 87-base-pair reads could not distinguish some IMGT-functional V segments, including TRBV6-2 and TRBV6-3, those segments were excluded. In a later analysis, HLA-associated TCR beta chains showed more clonal expansion and lower generation probabilities than non-associated chains that were equally common. A cluster of highly shared sequence variants was judged likely to be a technical artifact of the sequencing pipeline. V-gene and J-gene trimming of TCR beta chains was associated with a missense DCLRE1C variant in a later genetic analysis, and the association was replicated in an independent cohort. Correlated functional status among segregating V segments might reflect linkage disequilibrium, but an unknown experimental factor could not be ruled out. HLA typing was unavailable for some donors at each locus, so association tests used only the typed subset. A later genetic analysis reported fewer N-insertions in productive TCRs among donors in an Asian-associated ancestry cluster than the approximately 670-donor mean. Across donors, most TCR sequences were observed very rarely, whereas some public TCRs were present in many individuals. A further reported finding was that TCR beta sequences accurately predicted the HLA-A and HLA-B alleles for most subjects in the first cohort. In a later analysis, around 17,000 TCR beta sequences were associated with specific HLA alleles at a false discovery rate of 0.05.

The cohort consisted of hundreds of healthy bone marrow donors. At the time of sampling, every cohort member was nominally healthy, though immune exposures that went unrecorded were likely present. The donor was CMV seronegative and belonged to the group of 350 to 400 seronegative cohort members. Every donor gave a peripheral blood sample, and the peripheral blood mononuclear cells from that sample were used for TCR beta sequencing. Genomic DNA was extracted from the blood cell samples with the Qiagen DNeasy Blood Extraction Kit. V ends up 1 base short and J 7 bases short, with an unmatched junction base count of 19. Via the germline V gene, CDR1 is SGHTS and CDR2 YDEGEE. Including cysteine and phenylalanine, the CDR3 has 19 amino acids. Only the CDR3 region is kept as DNA, spanning 57 bases read in frame from base 1. The method behind the library was the immunoSEQ multiplex PCR assay. For the multiplex PCR, a mixture combining 60 forward primers for TCR Vbeta segments and 13 reverse primers for TCR Jbeta segments was used. A multiplex PCR assay on genomic DNA amplified the CDR3 region of rearranged TCR beta genes. The Illumina HiSeq System was used to sequence the amplified TCR beta libraries as 87-base-pair reads. From the authors' description of their analysis: In a later analysis, roughly 80 million unique TCR beta chains were counted across the 666 repertoires, and roughly 10 million of these chains were shared by at least two donors. Raw reads were error-corrected and collapsed into unique sequences with a nearest-neighbor algorithm that merged closely related sequences to remove PCR and sequencing errors. To assign V, D and J gene segments, CDR3 sequences were aligned to IMGT reference sequences. For a sequence to be retained, a match of at least six nucleotides was required to both a V gene segment and a J gene segment. A rearrangement counted as productive if the CDR3 had no stop codons and remained in frame with V and J, and every other rearrangement counted as non-productive. Following IMGT convention, CDR3 was defined as the stretch from the second conserved V-encoded cysteine to the conserved J-encoded phenylalanine. Sequences without an unambiguous match to a single V gene segment were excluded from the earlier analysis of about 600 of the donors. An earlier analysis of almost 600 of the donors classified V segments as functional when productive rearrangements were above 56.7% and as segregating when the standard deviation between donors was above 5%. A statistical classification framework was built for diagnosing cytomegalovirus status from the catalog of TCR beta chain sequences. In a later analysis, TCR nucleotide sequences were compared against IMGT/GENE-DB human TR gene sequences so that V and J genes could be assigned. In a later analysis, CDR3 sequences and most-parsimonious VDJ recombination scenarios were assigned using the TCRdist pipeline. In a later analysis, each TCR beta chain was defined by its CDR3 amino acid sequence together with its V-gene family, and reads lacking a unique V-gene family were excluded. To address suspected cross-contamination and a sequencing artifact, a later analysis removed around 600 highly shared, low-generation-probability nucleotide sequences. In a later analysis, a clonal expansion index for each public chain was calculated from normalized within-repertoire ranks of inferred template counts. Generation probabilities in a later analysis came from a VDJ recombination model fitted to out-of-frame rearrangements, and those results were checked against IGoR. In a later analysis, hypergeometric tests were used to score TCR-TCR, TCR-HLA and TCR-CMV co-occurrence, with a repertoire-size bias correction applied to TCR pairs. In a later analysis, false discovery rates were estimated by permuting HLA or CMV assignments 20 times. In a later analysis, co-occurring TCRs were grouped with DBSCAN, and TCRdist sequence similarity was added when clustering was performed within HLA-allele-positive subsets. Repertoires with fewer than 30,000 or more than 120,000 public chains were left out of co-occurrence clustering, as were a handful of repertoires with anomalous nucleotide sharing. The table comes from immuneACCESS by way of TCRdb, which keeps in-frame sequences with V and J called. Part of the clones is missing from these tables; in studies checked, under half for an unresolved V gene and the rest for unknown reasons. The V and J calls and clone size are taken from that table; D and trimming were inferred from the DNA. Recorded for this sample are some 150,000 clones; 87% of them occurred a single time. The ten largest account for 0.85% of the sample.

Sequenced: PBMCs. The rearrangement combines TRBV5-8 with TRBJ1-5; TRBD1 aligns with 8 central bases. The TCR sequence derives from a woman aged 30 to 39 in good health and CMV-seronegative. The DNA is TGTGCCAGCAGCTTGAGAGGTTCCCTGTCAGGGGGCATCGGGCAGCCCCAGCATTTT. This is translated as CASSLRGSLSGGIGQPQHF.